Listed here are 27 T cell receptor beta chains from one sample, sequenced in a study of CD8 T cells in Susac syndrome. Random-hexamer reverse transcription was applied to about 0.45 to 1 ug RNA. Each CDR3 protein is one row after TCRdb ran MiXCR on the immunoSEQ multiplex PCR reads. The sample holds tens of thousands of distinct CDR3 sequences; roughly 95% are singletons and the top ten take 0.3% to 0.4%. The sample comprised CD8+ T cells from PBMCs. The receptors shown here come from a human donor with multiple sclerosis.

The rearrangement joins TRBV5-4 to TRBJ2-5; 11 nucleotides match TRBD2. In germline, CDR1 is SGHNT, CDR2 YYREEE (reference sequence). Germline trimming cut 3 bases from V and 5 bases from J; bases unmatched to any gene: 12. CDR3 length: 17 amino acids. The CDR3 sequence: CASSSLTSGAERETQYF. CDR3 DNA: TGTGCCAGCAGCTCTTTGACTAGCGGGGCTGAGAGGGAGACCCAGTACTTC.

As concerns this clonotype: One end of the junction does not line up with germline, which may come from a read error. This chain joins TRBV9 and TRBJ2-5; D might be TRBD1 (6 bases). Per germline, CDR1 SGDLS and CDR2 YYNGEE. This CDR3 contains 14 residues. CDR3 residues: CASTVPSGEETQYF. CDR3 nucleotides: TGTGCCAGCACCGTACCCTCAGGGGAGGAGACCCAGTACTTC.

This rearrangement joins TRBV27 to TRBJ2-1; tentative D call: TRBD1 (6 bases). The germline V and J ends were trimmed by 2 bases and 3 bases, with 11 bases remaining between them. This CDR3 contains 15 residues. The germline CDR1 and CDR2 sequences are MNHEY and SMNVEV (reference sequence). The CDR3: CASSLEGQNYNEQFF. The CDR3 nucleotides are TGTGCCAGCAGTTTAGAGGGACAAAACTACAATGAGCAGTTCTTC.

The CDR3 DNA sequence: TGCGCCAGCAGCCAAGGGACAGAATCTGGGGCCAACGTCCTGACTTTC. It codes for CASSQGTESGANVLTF. V is TRBV4-1 and J is TRBJ2-6, with D perhaps TRBD1 (6 bases). This CDR3 is 16 amino acids long. CDR1 MGHRA and CDR2 YSYEKL come from the germline V gene. V was clipped by 1 base and J by 1 base, with 8 bases between them.

The J gene is TRBJ2-7, the V gene TRBV5-1, with D unclear. Trimming shortened V by 0 bases and J by 3 bases, and 10 bases separated the two germline ends. Germline CDR1 SGHRS, CDR2 YFSETQ. This CDR3 region has 14 residues. The CDR3 bases are TGCGCCAGCAGCTTGGAAGGTAGCAACTACGAGCAGTACTTC. Protein product: CASSLEGSNYEQYF.

The CDR3: CASSHRESVLYEQYF. CDR3 coding DNA: TGTGCCAGCAGCCACCGGGAGTCGGTCCTTTACGAGCAGTACTTC. The gene calls are TRBV7-9 and TRBJ2-7, with D possibly TRBD2 on 6 matching bases. Germline V gives CDR1 SEHNR, CDR2 FQNEAQ (reference sequence). There are 15 residues in the CDR3. V was clipped by 5 bases and J by 4 bases, with 18 bases between them.

V usage is TRBV12-3 or TRBV12-4 and J usage is TRBJ1-5, with D tentatively TRBD1 (6 bases). This CDR3 has 16 amino acids. V was clipped by 1 base and J by 3 bases, with 13 bases between them. CDR3 DNA: TGTGCCAGCAGTTTAGGGGCGGGGGCACCCAATCAGCCCCAGCATTTT. This translates into CASSLGAGAPNQPQHF.

V and J are TRBV19 and TRBJ2-7; D is uncertain. The CDR3 sequence is 14 residues long. CDR1 and CDR2 (germline): LNHDA, SQIVND (reference sequence). V was shortened by 6 bases and J by 2 bases, with 14 bases between the two germline ends. The CDR3 nucleotides are TGTGCCAGTAGCTGGCACGATGAGGCCTACGAGCAGTACTTC. Translated, it gives CASSWHDEAYEQYF.

V usage is TRBV4-3 and J usage is TRBJ2-2, with no clear D. CDR1 LGHNA and CDR2 YSLEER come from the germline V gene. V was trimmed by 0 bases and J by 4 bases, leaving 18 bases between them. This CDR3 is 18 amino acids long. The CDR3 sequence: CASSQDAAFSTGTGELFF. The DNA for the CDR3 is TGCGCCAGCAGCCAAGATGCGGCGTTTTCCACGGGCACCGGGGAGCTGTTTTTT.

The chain has TRBV29-1 and TRBJ1-1, with a weak D call TRBD1 (5 bases). Trimming took 3 bases from V and 4 from J, leaving 6 bases between them. The CDR3 is made up of 11 amino acids. The germline V gene has CDR1 SQVTM and CDR2 ANQGSEA. Written as DNA, the CDR3 is TGCAGCGTTGATGGGGGCACTGAAGCTTTCTTT. It is translated as CSVDGGTEAFF.

This chain connects TRBV4-3 to TRBJ2-3; 8 bases align to TRBD1. Germline assignment: CDR1 LGHNA and CDR2 YSLEER. The CDR3 totals 15 residues. The V and J ends lost 2 bases and 7 bases, in that order; junction bases with no gene match: 8. CDR3 in amino acids: CASSQQGARPYTQYF. For the CDR3, the DNA is TGCGCCAGCAGCCAACAGGGGGCCCGACCCTATACGCAGTATTTT.

The V gene is TRBV6-5, the J gene TRBJ2-7, with unresolved D. V was clipped by 3 bases and J by 2 bases, with 8 bases between them. Germline CDR1 is MNHEY and CDR2 is SVGAGI. The CDR3 extends over 13 amino acids. The chain's CDR3 is CASSYDGAYEQYF. In nucleotides, the CDR3 is TGTGCCAGCAGTTATGACGGCGCCTACGAGCAGTACTTC.

This sequence joins TRBV4-3 and TRBJ1-2; D remains unclear. The ends were cut back, 0 bases at V and 4 bases at J, with 9 bases in the middle. This CDR3 is 14 amino acids long. CDR1 is LGHNA and CDR2 is YSLEER in the germline V gene. The CDR3 nucleotides are TGCGCCAGCAGCCAAGACCCAGGACTCTATGGCTACACCTTC. This gives the protein CASSQDPGLYGYTF.

The rearrangement links TRBV29-1 to TRBJ2-7, with a possible D match to TRBD1 (5 bases). The length of the CDR3 is 17 residues. Between the trimmed V and J ends, which lost 1 base and 3 bases, there was a span of 22 bases. Germline lookup yields CDR1 SQVTM and CDR2 ANQGSEA. CDR3 region: CSVEAPFVAGPGYEQYF. As DNA, the CDR3 is TGCAGCGTTGAAGCCCCCTTTGTGGCAGGGCCCGGCTACGAGCAGTACTTC.

This chain uses TRBV5-1 with TRBJ2-2; TRBD2 might be the D (5 bases). V was shortened by 0 bases and J by 4 bases, with 10 bases between the two germline ends. Germline-derived CDR1 and CDR2 are SGHRS and YFSETQ. The CDR3 length is 15 residues. The CDR3 sequence: CASSLASAGTGELFF. CDR3 bases: TGCGCCAGCAGCTTGGCCTCGGCGGGCACCGGGGAGCTGTTTTTT.

The chain is built from TRBV12-3 or TRBV12-4 and TRBJ1-2; the D gene is possibly TRBD1 (5 bases). The CDR3 loop spans 13 amino acids. Trimming took 7 bases from V and 8 from J, leaving 17 bases between them. CDR3 in amino acids: CASTLGVGTGYTF. DNA for the CDR3: TGTGCCAGCACTCTGGGAGTAGGGACCGGCTACACCTTC.

The chain has TRBV11-2 and TRBJ2-7; TRBD1 or TRBD2 may be the D gene (6 bases each). The CDR3 covers 15 residues. With 1 base removed from V and 2 bases from J, the gap between germline ends came to 12 bases. Germline V CDR1 and CDR2: SGHAT, FQNNGV. CDR3 in DNA: TGTGCCAGCAGCTTAGCCAGGGGAGGCCCCTACGAGCAGTACTTC. It specifies CASSLARGGPYEQYF.

J is TRBJ2-3 and V is TRBV13; D is undetermined. The length of the CDR3 is 13 residues. CDR1 is PRHDT and CDR2 is FYEKMQ in the germline V gene (reference sequence). Deletions cut 4 bases from V and 2 bases from J, with 7 bases between. The CDR3 here is CASSSLVTDTQYF. In DNA form, the CDR3 reads TGTGCCAGCAGCTCTCTCGTCACAGATACGCAGTATTTT.

The chain joins TRBV6-2 or TRBV6-3 to TRBJ2-1; TRBD2 might be the D (6 bases). The length of the CDR3 is 15 residues. The V end lost 4 bases, the J end lost 6 bases, and 16 bases lay between the germline ends. Germline-derived CDR1 and CDR2 are MNHEY and SVGEGT. CDR3 DNA sequence: TGTGCCAGCAGTTGGCTCGGGAGTCTCCTCAATGAGCAGTTCTTC. It codes for CASSWLGSLLNEQFF.

This sequence joins TRBV13 and TRBJ2-6; D gene ambiguous. In germline, CDR1 is PRHDT, CDR2 FYEKMQ (reference sequence). CDR3 length: 14 amino acids. Trimming cost V 8 bases and J 5 bases, with 13 bases left between them. The CDR3 loop reads CASSTWGRANVLTF. CDR3 sequence (DNA): TGTGCCAGCTCCACTTGGGGAAGGGCCAACGTCCTGACTTTC.

This clonotype was seen a few times. The chain is built from TRBV13 and TRBJ1-3; TRBD1 might be the D (6 bases). Germline CDR1 is PRHDT and CDR2 is FYEKMQ (reference sequence). The CDR3 has 15 amino acids. The V and J ends lost 2 bases and 3 bases respectively, with 11 bases between them. In DNA, the CDR3 is TGTGCCAGCAGCTTAAGGGGGGGCCTTGGAAACACCATATATTTT. Translation gives CASSLRGGLGNTIYF. Complete variable domain (other parts from reference TRBV13 and TRBJ1-3): AAGVIQSPRHLIKEKRETATLKCYPIPRHDTVYWYQQGPGQDPQFLISFYEKMQSDKGSIPDRFSAQQFSDYHSELNMSSLELGDSALYFCASSLRGGLGNTIYFGEGSWLTVV.

The chain employs TRBV29-1 and TRBJ1-3; 10 nucleotides agree with TRBD1. CDR3 length: 15 amino acids. After removal of 4 bases from V and 2 bases from J, the junction contained 5 bases not matched to a gene. Germline CDR1 and CDR2: SQVTM and ANQGSEA. CDR3 sequence reads: CSVGGGQGTGNTIYF. CDR3 in DNA: TGCAGCGTTGGGGGGGGACAGGGGACTGGAAACACCATATATTTT.

The chain couples TRBV7-9 to TRBJ2-7, with 8 bases matching TRBD1. With 5 bases clipped from V and 2 bases from J, the junction kept 5 bases outside the gene matches. The CDR3 is made up of 14 amino acids. Per germline, CDR1 SEHNR and CDR2 FQNEAQ (reference sequence). CDR3 in DNA: TGTGCCAGCAGCACCCGACAGGGGACCTACGAGCAGTACTTC. Translating gives CASSTRQGTYEQYF.

The chain carries TRBV2 and TRBJ2-2; no definite D call. The germline V gene has CDR1 SNHLY and CDR2 FYNNEI. This CDR3 region has 12 residues. Trimming shortened V by 10 bases and J by 6 bases, and 12 bases separated the two germline ends. The DNA of the CDR3 is TGTGCCAACACCCCGGAGTCCGGGGAGCTGTTTTTT. Translated: CANTPESGELFF.

This chain links TRBV7-3 with TRBJ2-1; D is perhaps TRBD1 or TRBD2 (5 bases each). Between the trimmed V and J ends, which lost 5 bases and 5 bases, there was a span of 16 bases. The CDR3 has 15 amino acids. Per the germline V gene, CDR1 is SGHTA and CDR2 is FQGTGA. CDR3 DNA: TGTGCCAGCAGCGCAAGCAGAGGGGTGAACAATGAGCAGTTCTTC. It is translated as CASSASRGVNNEQFF.

There are a few counts of this clonotype. The rearrangement links TRBV3-1 to TRBJ1-1, with TRBD1 as a possible D gene (6 bases). CDR1 is LGHDT, CDR2 YNNKEL, per germline (reference sequence). V was shortened by 3 bases and J by 4 bases, with 9 bases between the two germline ends. The CDR3 length is 13 residues. CDR3 sequence (DNA): TGTGCCAGCAGCCAGGGAGGGGGCACTGAAGCTTTCTTT. Encoded protein: CASSQGGGTEAFF. Variable domain in full (rest from reference TRBV3-1 and TRBJ1-1): DTAVSQTPKYLVTQMGNDKSIKCEQNLGHDTMYWYKQDSKKFLKIMFSYNNKELIINETVPNRFSPKSPDKAHLNLHINSLELGDSAVYFCASSQGGGTEAFFGQGTRLTVV.

V and J are TRBV7-8 and TRBJ2-3; D might be TRBD1 (6 bases). The length of the CDR3 is 15 residues. The V and J ends lost 5 bases and 0 bases respectively, with 12 bases between them. Per the germline V gene, CDR1 is SGHVS and CDR2 is FQNEAQ. In DNA form, the CDR3 reads TGTGCCAGCAGCAGACACAGGGCCAGCACAGATACGCAGTATTTT. It specifies CASSRHRASTDTQYF.